This entry is about one T cell receptor beta chain. Its antigen target is currently unknown. Base qualities are not recorded, but no much larger clone differs from it by a single base. From its cysteine to its phenylalanine, the CDR3 spans 13 amino acids. Only the CDR3 part of the read is kept: 39 bases, read in frame from the first base. The germline ends are 8 bases apart after V is trimmed by 3 bases and J by 5 bases. CDR1 and CDR2 (KGHSH, LQKENI) derive from the germline V gene. TCR CDR3 regions were amplified from genomic DNA by multiplex PCR using the deep immunoSEQ assay. Extracted genomic DNA from each cell subset was distributed evenly across all wells of several immunoSEQ 96-well plates, and each plate was treated as a replicate. For sorted subsets, each replicate PCR was loaded with around 200 ng genomic DNA, equivalent to 30,000 to 35,000 T cell genomes. The purified libraries were quantified using a Qubit 3.0 fluorometer, sized with a Bioanalyzer 2100, and then quantified again using the KAPA Library Quantification kit. Every immunoSEQ 96-well plate was sequenced on a separate single-read 150-cycle Illumina NextSeq 550 flow cell. In the authors' own workflow: The immunoSEQ output contained only junctional sequences without quality scores, so filtering could not match that applied to full-length reads. Sequences were annotated with PyIR, a Python wrapper for IgBLAST v1.9, and V/J genes and CDR3 were assigned using IMGT germline references. Reads were removed for weak V/J assignments (E-value above 1e-6), missing CDR3, stop codons, out-of-frame junctions, or ambiguous translated residues. V3J clonotypes were defined as sequences sharing an identical inferred V gene, J gene, and CDR3 amino acid sequence. Percentage overlap between repertoires was calculated by dividing the number of shared unique clonotypes by the size of the smaller repertoire. Richness of each repertoire was evaluated using RTK rarefaction, the Chao1 estimator, and Recon v2.1 estimates of unobserved clonotypes. For all TCRbeta clonotypes obtained by the gDNA method from four donors, generation probabilities were computed with OLGA. In its TCRdb copy, this immuneACCESS table keeps in-frame sequences only and misses some clones. Where compared with another copy, unresolved V genes explain less than half of these, and the others have no known cause. V and J calls and clone size are those listed in that table; D and trimming were worked out from the DNA. The sample data list millions of clones, and 93% of these were observed just once. The ten largest account for approximately 1.7% of the sample.

CD8 naive samples were obtained by positive selection for CCR7 among CD45RO-negative cells, yielding a CD45RA+CCR7+ population from which TemRA cells were excluded. Donors were healthy HIV-negative adults with no recently reported acute infections or vaccinations. All donors were Caucasian adults living in Nashville, Tennessee, USA. After blood collection by leukapheresis, PBMCs were isolated using Ficoll-Histopaque density gradient centrifugation and then cryopreserved in the vapor phase of liquid nitrogen. Analytical flow cytometry was used to check the purity and quantity of every magnetically sorted T cell population. Genomic DNA was isolated from each sorted fraction and quantified by UV absorbance on a Nanodrop 2000c. The sample comes from a study of shared clonotypes between healthy human individuals (dated by TCRdb to about 2020). Some background on the complete study: The cohort included a few men and a couple of women between 18 and 49 years of age. Per donor, leukapheresis produced somewhere between about 0.94 and 10 billion PBMCs. The study deeply sequenced blood TCR repertoires of about 5 healthy adults to estimate repertoire size and the extent of clonotype sharing between individuals. For each donor, CD4 naive and CD4 memory were each given three plates, CD8 naive was given two plates, and CD8 memory was given one plate. To increase sequencing depth and limit assay-specific biases, TCR repertoire library preparation and sequencing were carried out by different laboratories using diverse techniques.

Study-wide findings and limitations: Compared with non-shared clonotypes, clonotypes shared by all four sorted-subset donors had higher generation probabilities. Estimated clonotype richness was generally larger for naive than for memory subsets. The small number of donors limited the genetic and exposure-history diversity represented. Sampling was restricted to blood, and TCR repertoires in tissue are likely to differ from TCR repertoires in blood. Even with the large sequencing depth, rarefaction of the sorted-subset datasets indicated that sequencing was incomplete. Sharing across a few donors was observed for around 4.8% of naive CD4, over 3% of naive CD8, 2.3% of memory CD4, and 0.4% of memory CD8 clonotypes. Pairwise subsampling led to the expectation that sequencing depth would affect the degree of clonotype sharing among donors.

The sequence derives from a man between 18 and 29 years old in good health. Some clones in this sample may be carry-over from other donors' samples. The material sequenced was naive CD8+ T cells from PBMCs. The cell subset or site label, read with the paper, signifies: CD45RA+CCR7+. The V and J segments used are TRBV18 and TRBJ2-1; TRBD1 is possibly the D segment (6 matching bases). The CDR3 loop reads CASSPDRNNEQFF. The nucleotide sequence is TGTGCCAGCTCACCGGACAGAAACAATGAGCAGTTCTTC.